What follows describes a single T cell receptor (beta chain). The antigen is not known. Germline V gene sequence: CDR1 SGHAT, CDR2 FQNNGV. The germline V and J ends were trimmed by 3 bases and 2 bases, with 11 bases remaining between them. The CDR3 is made up of 14 amino acids. The repertoire was sequenced with immunoSEQ multiplex PCR; TCRdb's copy has only in-frame clones and lacks some. The sample contains some 22,000 clones, around 87% of which appear only once. The data stem from a study of OX40 agonist ivuxolimab in advanced cancers. Overall study: Given to patients was ivuxolimab, an agonistic anti-OX40 (CD134) antibody. It was permissible to have had prior anti-PD-1, anti-PD-L1 or anti-CTLA-4 therapy, and more than 30% had some.

Study observations and caveats: No antigen was identified for the clonally expanded peripheral T cells. Both blood CD4+ and CD8+ T cells showed clonal growth by week 6 at 0.1 to 3.0 mg/kg.

The genes are TRBV11-2 and TRBJ2-7, with TRBD2 as a possible D gene (7 bases). The clonotype comes from an adult with an advanced solid tumor such as melanoma, head and neck, liver or kidney cancer. The sequencing used CD4+ or CD8+ T cells sorted from blood, collected in a trial of the OX40 agonist ivuxolimab. Here the CDR3 reads CASSFGGAAYEQYF. In DNA, the CDR3 is TGTGCCAGCAGCTTTGGGGGGGCCGCCTACGAGCAGTACTTC.